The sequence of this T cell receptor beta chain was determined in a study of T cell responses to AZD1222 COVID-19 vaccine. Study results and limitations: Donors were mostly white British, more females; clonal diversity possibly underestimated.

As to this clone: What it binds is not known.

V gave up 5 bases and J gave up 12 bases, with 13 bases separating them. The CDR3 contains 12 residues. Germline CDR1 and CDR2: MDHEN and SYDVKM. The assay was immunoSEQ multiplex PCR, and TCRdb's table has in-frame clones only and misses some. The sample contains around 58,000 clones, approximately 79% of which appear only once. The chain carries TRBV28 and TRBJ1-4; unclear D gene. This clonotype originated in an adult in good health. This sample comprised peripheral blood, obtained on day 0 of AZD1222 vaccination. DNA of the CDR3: TGTGCCAGCAGTCCACCATACCTGGAACTGTTTTTT. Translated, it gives CASSPPYLELFF.